The text below deals with one T cell receptor beta chain. Germline values: CDR1 DFQATT, CDR2 SNEGSKA (reference sequence). V shed 0 bases and J shed 2 bases, with 10 bases lying between them. The CDR3 has 14 residues. This sample is part of a study of human T cells and chemical hapten exposure. Noted time point: patch test 1, 2 weeks after DPC sensitization. Treatment noted: therapeutic diphenylcyclopropenone sensitization with weekly scalp DPC. Researchers extracted total RNA from unfractionated whole blood. TCRdb analysed the RACE reads with MiXCR anew, one entry per CDR3 protein. The sample holds some 53,000 distinct CDR3 sequences, 11% seen once.

The source of this sequence is a woman between 35 and 50 years old with alopecia areata. Some clones in this sample may be carry-over from other donors' samples. This specimen consisted of whole blood, obtained in connection with sensitization to the hapten diphenylcyclopropenone (DPC). The gene calls are TRBV20-1 and TRBJ1-2; no definite D call. CDR3: CSARDYGENYGYTF. The CDR3, as DNA: TGCAGTGCTAGAGATTATGGAGAAAACTATGGCTACACCTTC.